In its sample, the clone carrying this T cell receptor beta chain was seen many times. The target antigen is unknown. One junction end does not reproduce the germline sequence, and a read error may be involved. Hyperthyroidism patients had new diagnoses, durations under 2 months, and ages of 18 to 65. Clinical symptoms, serum thyroxine, TRAb, thyroid ultrasound and orbital computed tomography formed the basis of diagnosis. This sample was included in a study of Graves' ophthalmopathy and Graves' hyperthyroidism. At the level of the study: Peripheral blood sampling occurred at initial diagnosis, before any treatment. Study-level findings and limits: In blood, most expanded thyroid clonotypes above 0.001 frequency were also detected.

The TCR beta CDR3 regions underwent amplification from RNA transcripts. The first round was an RT-PCR with HTBI primers, and the second round was a multiplex PCR. TCRdb passed the multiplex PCR reads through MiXCR, listing each CDR3 protein once. The data contain about 380,000 distinct CDR3 sequences, 15% of them singletons. The sequenced material came from peripheral blood. The clonotype was recovered from a woman between 18 and 30 years old with stable Graves' hyperthyroidism.

CDR3 region: CALRVSAGNTIYF. The CDR3 DNA follows: TGTGCCCTCAGGGTGTCGGCTGGAAACACCATATATTTT. The chain is built from TRBV10-3 and TRBJ1-3, with a possible D match to TRBD1 (5 bases). The length of the CDR3 is 13 residues. Per the germline V gene, CDR1 is ENHRY and CDR2 is SYGVKD.